A selection of T cell receptor beta chains follows, all from one sample in a study of blood T cell repertoires in COVID-19. TCRdb's table, derived via immunoSEQ multiplex PCR, lists solely in-frame clones and lacks some. The sample carries 150,000 to 200,000 clones, around 89% recorded once. Sequenced: peripheral blood. These receptors all come from a woman aged 30 to 39 with acute or convalescent COVID-19. CDR3s include the opening cysteine and the closing phenylalanine or tryptophan. The D gene is left open where the match is weak. Size is omitted from some rows. Given values are once, few, many or a class for expanded clones.

>TRBV7-9|-|TRBJ1-1|-
TGTGCCAGCAGCCTCCACTTACAGACAGGTGACTTT
CASSLHLQTGDF
>TRBV28|-|TRBJ2-1|TRBD2
TGTGCCAGCAGTTTCCTCGGGCTAGCGGGAGGGGACAATGAGCAGTTCTTC
CASSFLGLAGGDNEQFF
>TRBV6-5|-|TRBJ2-3|-
TGTGCCAGCAGCTTTAAACGGACAGATACGCAGTATTTT
CASSFKRTDTQYF
>TRBV3-1/TRBV3-2|-|TRBJ2-7|-
TGTGCCAGCAGCCATCTGGAGTACGAGCAGTACTTC
CASSHLEYEQYF
>TRBV5-6|-|TRBJ2-1|-
TGTGCCAGCAGCTTCAGCGCTAGCGCGAATGAGCAGTTCTTC
CASSFSASANEQFF
>TRBV7-9|-|TRBJ1-1|-
TGTGCCAGCAGCCTAAGGAGAGACAGCCGGGCTGAAGCTTTCTTT
CASSLRRDSRAEAFF
>TRBV9|once|TRBJ1-3|-
TGTGCCAGCAGCGCCTCCGGTTTGAACTCTGGAAACACCATATATTTT
CASSASGLNSGNTIYF
>TRBV2|once|TRBJ1-2|-
TGTGCCGCCACCGTAGTTAGGAGCTATGGCTACACCTTC
CAATVVRSYGYTF
>TRBV19|-|TRBJ2-7|-
TGTGCCAGTCGGGCAGGGTCATCCTACGAGCAGTACTTC
CASRAGSSYEQYF
>TRBV6-5|-|TRBJ2-1|TRBD2
TGTGCCAGCAGTCAGGGACTAGCGGGCAACAATGAGCAGTTCTTC
CASSQGLAGNNEQFF
>TRBV5-1|-|TRBJ2-7|TRBD2
TGCGCCAGCAGCTTGATACCGGGACTAGGATCCGAGCAGTACTTC
CASSLIPGLGSEQYF
>TRBV10-2|-|TRBJ1-2|-
TGCGCCAGCAGGTCGGACAGATATGGCTACACCTTC
CASRSDRYGYTF
>TRBV29-1|-|TRBJ2-5|-
TGCAGCGTAATTTGGGGGGAGGAGACCCAGTACTTC
CSVIWGEETQYF
>TRBV2|-|TRBJ2-7|TRBD2
TGTGCCAGCAGGGGGGAGGGAAACTACGAGCAGTACTTC
CASRGEGNYEQYF
>TRBV7-2|-|TRBJ2-7|-
TGTGCCAGCAGCTTAGCGCGAGGCGAGCAGTACTTC
CASSLARGEQYF
>TRBV4-2|few|TRBJ1-1|-
TGTGCCAGCAGCCAAGATATTGGGGCGACCGAGGCTTTCTTT
CASSQDIGATEAFF
>TRBV3-1/TRBV3-2|-|TRBJ2-2|TRBD2
TGTGCCAGCAACGCGCGGGAGAAGGACGGGGAGCTGTTTTTT
CASNAREKDGELFF
>TRBV5-1|once|TRBJ2-1|TRBD2
TGCGCCAGCAGCTCCCGACGGGGACTAGCGGGAGACCCCAATGAGCAGTTCTTC
CASSSRRGLAGDPNEQFF
>TRBV7-9|-|TRBJ2-1|-
TGTGCCAGCAGCTTAGTCGACAGTCTAGGGGAGCAGTTCTTC
CASSLVDSLGEQFF
>TRBV15|-|TRBJ2-7|-
TGTGCCACCAGCAGAGATAGTAGGGGCACCTACGAGCAGTACTTC
CATSRDSRGTYEQYF
>TRBV7-3|-|TRBJ2-1|TRBD2
TGTGCCAGCAGCTTAAACAGGGGGACTAGCGGGAGGCTCGACAATGAGCAGTTCTTC
CASSLNRGTSGRLDNEQFF
>TRBV27|-|TRBJ2-3|-
TGTGCCAGCAGTTTGGACAGTGCCCTCACAGATACGCAGTATTTT
CASSLDSALTDTQYF
>TRBV6-5|-|TRBJ1-2|TRBD1
TGTGCCACTAAAAGGGACAGGAGTAACTATGGCTACACCTTC
CATKRDRSNYGYTF
>TRBV7-9|-|TRBJ2-7|-
TGTGCCAGCAGCCACAGCGGTCCCTCCTACGAGCAGTACTTC
CASSHSGPSYEQYF
>TRBV6-6|-|TRBJ2-7|TRBD1
TGTGCCAGCAAGACCGGGACAGAGGGATACGAGCAGTACTTC
CASKTGTEGYEQYF
>TRBV19|-|TRBJ1-1|-
TGTGCCAGTAGTAGTTTAGACAGGGAAGCTTTCTTT
CASSSLDREAFF
>TRBV4-1|-|TRBJ2-4|-
TGCGCCAGCAGCCAACTCGGACTAGCCAAAAACATTCAGTACTTC
CASSQLGLAKNIQYF
>TRBV7-9|-|TRBJ2-2|-
TGTGCCAGCAGCTCTTACAGGGACCGGGACACCGGGGAGCTGTTTTTT
CASSSYRDRDTGELFF
>TRBV5-6|many|TRBJ1-2|TRBD1
TGTGCCAGCAGCGCCCAGGGGGGAGACTATGGCTACACCTTC
CASSAQGGDYGYTF
>TRBV5-8|once|TRBJ1-1|-
TGTGCCAGCAGCTTGGCCGTCGGGAGTACTGAAGCTTTCTTT
CASSLAVGSTEAFF
>TRBV28|-|TRBJ2-2|-
TGTGCCAGCAGCTGGCCAAACGTGTACGGGGAGCTGTTTTTT
CASSWPNVYGELFF
>TRBV19|-|TRBJ1-5|-
TGTGCCAGTAGTATGGCAGGGTCAGGGCAGCCCCAGCATTTT
CASSMAGSGQPQHF
>TRBV6-9|-|TRBJ2-4|-
TGTGCCAGCACCCCGTTGATATCCGTGACTCTAAACATTCAGTACTTC
CASTPLISVTLNIQYF
>TRBV15|-|TRBJ1-6|-
TGTGCCACCAGAACAGGGATGAATTCACCCCTCCACTTT
CATRTGMNSPLHF
>TRBV5-1|-|TRBJ2-2|-
TGCGCCAGCAGCACATTGACGGGAACGAACACCGGGGAGCTGTTTTTT
CASSTLTGTNTGELFF
>TRBV7-9|-|TRBJ1-1|-
TGTGCCAGCAGCTATCAGGGGTCCGAGGGGAAGACTTTCTTT
CASSYQGSEGKTFF
>TRBV27|-|TRBJ2-5|TRBD2
TGTGCCAGCAGTTTACGGGGGGAAGAGACCCAGTACTTC
CASSLRGEETQYF
>TRBV5-6|-|TRBJ2-7|-
TGTGCCAGCAGCTCCGGACTTCTCTACGAGCAGTACTTC
CASSSGLLYEQYF
>TRBV9|-|TRBJ2-7|TRBD1
TGTGCCAGCAGCGTAGGGGACAGCTCCTACGAGCAGTACTTC
CASSVGDSSYEQYF
>TRBV16|many|TRBJ2-2|-
TGTGCCAGCAGCCAATCGCAGGCCGGGGAGCTGTTTTTT
CASSQSQAGELFF
>TRBV2|-|TRBJ2-7|TRBD1
TGTGCCAGCAGCGGGGGACAGGATGGTTACGAGCAGTACTTC
CASSGGQDGYEQYF
>TRBV3-1/TRBV3-2|-|TRBJ2-2|TRBD2
TGTGCCAGCAGCCAGCTTAGCGGGGGGGAGCTGTTTTTT
CASSQLSGGELFF
>TRBV6-6|-|TRBJ2-4|TRBD2
TGTGCCAGCAGCCCAGGACTAGGGGACATTCAGTACTTC
CASSPGLGDIQYF
>TRBV28|-|TRBJ2-7|-
TGTGCCAGCAGCACGAGAACCTACGAGCAGTACTTC
CASSTRTYEQYF
>TRBV2|-|TRBJ1-2|-
TGTGCCAGCAGCGAAGATAGTTATGGCTACACCTTC
CASSEDSYGYTF
>TRBV3-1/TRBV3-2|-|TRBJ1-1|-
TGTGCCAGCAGCCGAATGACAACCACTGAAGCTTTCTTT
CASSRMTTTEAFF
>TRBV13|-|TRBJ2-1|-
TGTGCCAGCAGTTCAGGGGTTTACCGCTCCTACAATGAGCAGTTCTTC
CASSSGVYRSYNEQFF
>TRBV6-5|-|TRBJ2-3|-
TGTGCCAGCCTTGACAGAATCACAGATACGCAGTATTTT
CASLDRITDTQYF
>TRBV9|-|TRBJ2-1|TRBD2
TGTGCCAGCAGCGTAGCTAGGGCTAGCGGGGAGAGCTCCTACAATGAGCAGTTCTTC
CASSVARASGESSYNEQFF
>TRBV7-9|once|TRBJ1-4|TRBD1
TGTGCCAGCAGCTTAAGGGTATTGGACAGGGGGAATGAAAAACTGTTTTTT
CASSLRVLDRGNEKLFF
>TRBV7-2|-|TRBJ2-3|TRBD1
TGTGCCAGCAACCGGAGACAGGGTGCAGATACGCAGTATTTT
CASNRRQGADTQYF
>TRBV3-1/TRBV3-2|-|TRBJ1-5|TRBD1
TGTGCCAGCAGCCAAGGGGACAGGGATTATCAGCCCCAGCATTTT
CASSQGDRDYQPQHF
>TRBV5-1|-|TRBJ1-6|-
TGCGCCAGCAGCTTGGAGCAGGGTTGGAGTTCACCCCTCCACTTT
CASSLEQGWSSPLHF